The sequence of this TCR beta chain was determined in a study of spatial heterogeneity in lung cancer. Overall study context: There was a strong correlation between the counts of TCR transcripts measured in tumor regions and a T cell transcriptional module score that was calculated from matched bulk RNA-seq.

General study findings and limits: Tumoral mutation counts were tracked by counts of expanded intratumoral alpha and beta TCRs.

J was trimmed by 5 bases and V by 4 bases; bases with no gene match: 5. The CDR3 has 14 amino acids. The germline V gene has CDR1 KGHSH and CDR2 LQKENI. Via MiXCR, TCRdb re-called the 5' RACE reads, giving one row per CDR3 protein. The table includes 15,000 to 20,000 distinct CDR3 sequences, 5.5% to 6.5% detected once. Time point here: sample taken at primary tumor resection. 72 TRACERx patients with early, untreated non-small cell lung cancer donated samples. This clonotype was counted many times. Its antigen is still unknown. The receptor comes from a female donor with early-stage non-small cell lung cancer. The V gene is TRBV18, the J gene TRBJ1-5, with 7 nucleotides matching TRBD1. Source: lung tumor tissue, taken at surgery. The CDR3 DNA reads TGTGCCAGCTCACTACAGGGGCTGGATCAGCCCCAGCATTTT. Its translation is CASSLQGLDQPQHF.